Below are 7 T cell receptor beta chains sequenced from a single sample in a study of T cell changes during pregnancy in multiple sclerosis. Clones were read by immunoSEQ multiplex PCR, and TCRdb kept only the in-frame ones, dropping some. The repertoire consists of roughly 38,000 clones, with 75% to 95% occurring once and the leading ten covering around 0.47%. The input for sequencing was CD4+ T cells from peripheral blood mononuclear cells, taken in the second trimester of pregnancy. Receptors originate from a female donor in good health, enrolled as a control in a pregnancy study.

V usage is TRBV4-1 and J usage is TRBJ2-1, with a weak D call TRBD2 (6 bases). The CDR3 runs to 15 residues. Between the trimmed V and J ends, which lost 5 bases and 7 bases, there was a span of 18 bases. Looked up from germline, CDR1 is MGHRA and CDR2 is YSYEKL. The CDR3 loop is CASSTGTGFPNEQFF. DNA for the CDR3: TGCGCCAGCAGCACGGGGACTGGCTTCCCGAATGAGCAGTTCTTC.

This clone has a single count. CDR3 protein: CASSRPGQSTSNEKLFF. As DNA, the CDR3 is TGTGCCAGCAGCAGACCGGGACAGTCAACCTCAAATGAAAAACTGTTTTTT. The chain uses TRBV5-5 and TRBJ1-4, with TRBD1 identical over 7 bases. The CDR3 spans 17 residues. With V trimmed by 4 bases and J by 5 bases, 14 bases remained unmatched. Germline V gene sequence: CDR1 SGHKS, CDR2 YYEKEE (reference sequence).

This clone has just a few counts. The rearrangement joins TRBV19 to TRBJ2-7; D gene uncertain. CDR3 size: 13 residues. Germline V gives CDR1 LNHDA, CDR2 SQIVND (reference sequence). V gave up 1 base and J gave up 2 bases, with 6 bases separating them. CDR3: CASSIGRAYEQYF. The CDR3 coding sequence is TGTGCCAGTAGTATAGGCCGAGCCTACGAGCAGTACTTC.

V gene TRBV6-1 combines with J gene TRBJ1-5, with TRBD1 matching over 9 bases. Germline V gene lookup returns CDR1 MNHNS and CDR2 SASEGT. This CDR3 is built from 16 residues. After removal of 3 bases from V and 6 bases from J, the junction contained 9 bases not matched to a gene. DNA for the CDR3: TGTGCCAGCAGTGACATCCGGGACAGGGCACCTCAGCCCCAGCATTTT. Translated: CASSDIRDRAPQPQHF.

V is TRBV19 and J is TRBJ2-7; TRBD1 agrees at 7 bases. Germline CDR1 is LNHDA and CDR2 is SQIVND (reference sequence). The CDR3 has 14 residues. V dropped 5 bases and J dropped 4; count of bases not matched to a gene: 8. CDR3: CASSSPGQTYEQYF. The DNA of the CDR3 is TGTGCCAGTAGTTCACCGGGACAGACATACGAGCAGTACTTC.

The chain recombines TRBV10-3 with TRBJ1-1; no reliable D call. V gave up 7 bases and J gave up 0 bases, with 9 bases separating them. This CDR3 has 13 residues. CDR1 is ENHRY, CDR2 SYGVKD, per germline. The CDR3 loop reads CAIKEMMNTEAFF. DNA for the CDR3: TGTGCCATCAAAGAGATGATGAACACTGAAGCTTTCTTT.

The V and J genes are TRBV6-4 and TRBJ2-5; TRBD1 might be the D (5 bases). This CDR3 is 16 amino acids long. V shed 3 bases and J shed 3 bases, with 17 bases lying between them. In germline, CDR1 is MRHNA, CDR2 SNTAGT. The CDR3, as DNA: TGTGCCAGCAGTGAACGTGACAGTAAAATTAAAGAGACCCAGTACTTC. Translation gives CASSERDSKIKETQYF.